This TCR beta chain emerged from a study of T-cell reconstitution after alpha-beta-depleted transplantation in children. Findings and limits, study-wide: From surviving recipient T cells and thymic progenitors came the high day-60 TCRbeta diversity observed in some patients. After transplant, at about two months, alpha-beta T cells were reportedly derived from several hundred expanded graft clones. T-cell counts and diversity were attributed mostly to newly produced T cells one year after transplant.

The table lists this clonotype with a few counts. Antigen unknown. Molecular barcoding with unique molecular identifiers was used for the TCRbeta library. A single record per CDR3 protein comes from TCRdb applying MiXCR to the PCR reads. The table has 530,000 or so distinct CDR3 sequences, over 25% seen once. Germline CDR1 and CDR2: MDHEN and SYDVKM. V lost 2 bases, J lost 9 bases, and 14 bases lay in between. This CDR3 is built from 14 residues. The chain links TRBV28 to TRBJ2-1; possible D gene TRBD2, 5 bases. This material consisted of PBMCs, taken before TCRalphabeta/CD19-depleted stem cell transplant. The TCR comes from a boy under two years old with Wiskott-Aldrich syndrome, due to receive a stem cell transplant. This CDR3 is CASSLGGRAGEQFF. CDR3 DNA sequence: TGTGCCAGCAGTTTAGGCGGAAGGGCGGGTGAGCAGTTCTTC. The full variable domain, its missing parts supplied by reference TRBV28 and TRBJ2-1, is DVKVTQSSRYLVKRTGEKVFLECVQDMDHENMFWYRQDPGLGLRLIYFSYDVKMKEKGDIPEGYSVSREKKERFSLILESASTNQTSMYLCASSLGGRAGEQFFGPGTRLTVL.